This T cell receptor beta chain stems from a study of cytomegalovirus exposure and HLA in healthy donors. Study findings and constraints: Cytomegalovirus status, reportedly, was diagnosed with high specificity and sensitivity by the classifier.

Remarks on this clone: No antigen is known for it.

With 60 Vbeta and 13 Jbeta primers, the PCR was carried out. Only in-frame clones appear in the TCRdb table, and some are missing; sequencing was by immunoSEQ multiplex PCR. The profile covers over 120,000 clones, with approximately 82% appearing a single time and under 10% taken by the ten largest. Trimming stripped 7 bases from V and 0 bases from J, with 12 bases between. Germline V CDR1 and CDR2: GTSNPN, SVGIG (reference sequence). The CDR3 runs to 14 residues. This receptor was taken from a woman in her sixties or seventies in good health and CMV-seropositive. J is TRBJ1-4 and V is TRBV30; D possibly corresponds to TRBD1 (6 bases). The sequenced material came from PBMCs. The CDR3 here is CAYSGQTTNEKLFF. As DNA, the CDR3 is TGTGCCTACTCCGGACAGACAACTAATGAAAAACTGTTTTTT.